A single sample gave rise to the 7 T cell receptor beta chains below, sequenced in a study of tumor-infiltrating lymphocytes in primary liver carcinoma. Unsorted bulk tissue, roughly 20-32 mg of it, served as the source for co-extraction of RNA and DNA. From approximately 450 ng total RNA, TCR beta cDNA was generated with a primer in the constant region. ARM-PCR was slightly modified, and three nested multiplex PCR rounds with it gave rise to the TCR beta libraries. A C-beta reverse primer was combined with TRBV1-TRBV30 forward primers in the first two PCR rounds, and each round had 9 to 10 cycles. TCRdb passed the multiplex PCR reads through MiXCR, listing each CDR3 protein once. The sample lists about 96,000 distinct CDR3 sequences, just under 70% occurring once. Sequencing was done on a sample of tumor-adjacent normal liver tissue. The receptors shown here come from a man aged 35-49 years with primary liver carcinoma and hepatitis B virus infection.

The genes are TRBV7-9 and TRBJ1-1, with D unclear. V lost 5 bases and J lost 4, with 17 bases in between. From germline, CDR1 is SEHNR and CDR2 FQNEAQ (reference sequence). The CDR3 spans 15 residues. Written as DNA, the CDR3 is TGTGCCAGCAGCCCCGTCGTAGCCGGACGCACTGAAGCTTTCTTT. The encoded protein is CASSPVVAGRTEAFF.

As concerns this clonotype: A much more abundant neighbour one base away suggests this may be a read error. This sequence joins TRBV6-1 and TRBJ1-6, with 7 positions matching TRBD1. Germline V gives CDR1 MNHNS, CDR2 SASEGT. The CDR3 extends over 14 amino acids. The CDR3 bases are TGTGCCAGCAGTGAAAGTCAGGGGGGTTCACCCTTCCACTTT. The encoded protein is CASSESQGGSPFHF.

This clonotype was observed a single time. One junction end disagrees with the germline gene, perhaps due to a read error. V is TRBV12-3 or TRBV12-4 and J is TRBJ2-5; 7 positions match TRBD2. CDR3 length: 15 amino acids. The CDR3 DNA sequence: TGTACCAGCAGTAGTGGGGGGGGTTGGGAAGAGACCCAGTACTTC. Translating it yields CTSSSGGGWEETQYF.

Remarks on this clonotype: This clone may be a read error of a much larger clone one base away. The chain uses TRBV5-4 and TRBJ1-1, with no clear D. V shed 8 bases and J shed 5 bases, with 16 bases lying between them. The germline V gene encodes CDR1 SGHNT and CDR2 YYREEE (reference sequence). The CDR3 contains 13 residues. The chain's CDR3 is CASRWAPGTEAFF. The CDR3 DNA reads TGTGCCAGTAGGTGGGCGCCGGGTACTGAAGCTTTCTTT.

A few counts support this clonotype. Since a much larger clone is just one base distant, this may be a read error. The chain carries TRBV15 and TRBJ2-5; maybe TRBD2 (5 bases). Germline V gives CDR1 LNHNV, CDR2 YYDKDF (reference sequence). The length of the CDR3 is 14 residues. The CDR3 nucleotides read TGTGTCACCAGCAGAGATTGGGAGTTTGAGACCCAGTACTTC. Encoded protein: CVTSRDWEFETQYF.

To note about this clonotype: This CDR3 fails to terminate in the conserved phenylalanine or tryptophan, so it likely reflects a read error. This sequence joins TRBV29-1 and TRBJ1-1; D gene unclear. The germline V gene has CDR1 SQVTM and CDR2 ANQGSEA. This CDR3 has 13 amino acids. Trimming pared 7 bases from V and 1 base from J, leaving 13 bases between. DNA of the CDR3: TGCAGCGCTGCGGCGGGCACGAACACTGAAGCTTTCATT. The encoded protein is CSAAAGTNTEAFI.

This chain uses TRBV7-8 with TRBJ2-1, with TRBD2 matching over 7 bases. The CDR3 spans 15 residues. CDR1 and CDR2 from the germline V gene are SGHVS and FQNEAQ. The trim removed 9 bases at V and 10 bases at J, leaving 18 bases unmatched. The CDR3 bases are TGTGCCAGTAGGCCTAGCGGTTCCCCTTTCAGGGAGCAGTTCTTC. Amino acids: CASRPSGSPFREQFF.